What follows are 27 T cell receptor beta chains derived from one specimen sequenced in a study of identical twins. Using its own MiXCR run on the 5' RACE reads, TCRdb lists one record per CDR3 protein. The sample contains some 760,000 distinct CDR3 sequences, 15% to 20% of which appear only once. These data also formed part of another study, on T cells expressing NK-cell markers.

The specimen sequenced was PBMCs. The receptors here all came from a young woman in good health.

In this sample, this clonotype turned up a few times. The chain employs TRBV12-3 or TRBV12-4 and TRBJ2-5; 10 bases are a match to TRBD2. V was pared by 5 bases and J by 6 bases, with 6 bases of the junction left unmatched. This CDR3 contains 14 residues. The CDR3 protein is CASSPSGSQKTQYF. Written as DNA, the CDR3 is TGTGCCAGCAGTCCTAGCGGGAGCCAGAAGACCCAGTACTTC.

This clonotype came up a few times. The chain couples TRBV29-1 to TRBJ1-1; 7 bases are a match to TRBD1. Trimming removed 7 bases from V and 1 base from J; junction bases left unmatched: 12. The CDR3 spans 15 residues. Germline-derived CDR1 and CDR2 are SQVTM and ANQGSEA. The CDR3 nucleotides are TGCAGCGCTTACCGACAGGGTGAGGAGAACACTGAAGCTTTCTTT. Translated, it gives CSAYRQGEENTEAFF.

The rearrangement uses TRBV7-9 and TRBJ1-1; D gene uncertain. With 8 bases removed from V and 4 bases from J, the gap between germline ends came to 11 bases. Germline V lookup: CDR1 SEHNR, CDR2 FQNEAQ (reference sequence). CDR3 length: 12 residues. CDR3 sequence reads: CASRLGITEAFF. CDR3 nucleotide sequence: TGTGCCAGCCGCCTCGGTATCACTGAAGCTTTCTTT.

This chain links TRBV29-1 with TRBJ2-2; 7 nucleotides align to TRBD2. J lost 6 bases, V lost 4 bases, and 11 bases had no gene match. Looked up from germline, CDR1 is SQVTM and CDR2 is ANQGSEA. CDR3 length equals 15 residues. Here the CDR3 reads CSVGRAGVGAGELFF. CDR3 DNA: TGCAGCGTTGGCCGGGCGGGAGTAGGCGCCGGGGAGCTGTTTTTT.

This clonotype was recorded a few times. The chain joins TRBV24-1 to TRBJ2-7; D uncertain. The germline CDR1 and CDR2 sequences are KGHDR and SFDVKD. V was cut by 1 base and J by 3 bases, with 12 bases left in between. The CDR3 spans 15 residues. The chain's CDR3 is CATSDFGRPYYEQYF. DNA for the CDR3: TGTGCCACCAGTGATTTCGGCAGGCCCTACTACGAGCAGTACTTC.

In this sample, this clonotype turned up a few times. J is TRBJ2-7 and V is TRBV7-2; D unresolved. The CDR3 runs 14 residues. Trimming took 7 bases from V and 4 from J, leaving 17 bases between them. Germline CDR1 reads SGHTA; CDR2 reads FQGNSA. CDR3 residues: CASTPLIQGYEQYF. The CDR3 DNA sequence: TGTGCCAGCACCCCCCTTATCCAAGGGTACGAGCAGTACTTC.

This clonotype was counted between two and nine times. The gene calls are TRBV7-8 and TRBJ2-5; TRBD2 matches at 7 bases. This CDR3 comprises 15 residues. Germline loops: CDR1 SGHVS, CDR2 FQNEAQ. V lost 5 bases and J lost 4; bases outside the gene matches: 10. CDR3 in DNA: TGTGCCAGCAGCCAAAGCGGGGACCTTCGAGAGACCCAGTACTTC. Residues: CASSQSGDLRETQYF.

This clonotype was found a few times. This chain links TRBV6-5 with TRBJ1-6; 8 nucleotides align to TRBD1. Germline loops: CDR1 MNHEY, CDR2 SVGAGI. The CDR3 length is 15 residues. Unmatched junction bases numbered 4, after V lost 2 bases and J lost 7 bases. This CDR3 reads CASSYGQGRNSPLHF. The DNA for the CDR3 is TGTGCCAGCAGTTACGGACAGGGCAGGAATTCACCCCTCCACTTT.

The rearrangement links TRBV7-3 to TRBJ1-1; D unclear. The germline V gene has CDR1 SGHTA and CDR2 FQGTGA. V lost 5 bases and J lost 3, with 10 bases in between. The length of the CDR3 is 13 residues. CDR3 DNA: TGTGCCAGCAGCGAGGACGTGGACACTGAAGCTTTCTTT. Its translation is CASSEDVDTEAFF.

The CDR3 loop is CASSPPWGQNTEAFF. CDR3 DNA sequence: TGTGCCAGCAGCCCCCCGTGGGGACAGAACACTGAAGCTTTCTTT. The chain couples TRBV11-2 to TRBJ1-1; possible D gene TRBD1, 6 bases. This CDR3 comprises 15 residues. CDR1 and CDR2 (germline): SGHAT, FQNNGV. Trimming took off 5 bases at V and 1 base at J, with 14 bases between the two ends. Based on the CDR3 plus reference TRBV11-2 and TRBJ1-1, the full variable domain is EAGVAQSPRYKIIEKRQSVAFWCNPISGHATLYWYQQILGQGPKLLIQFQNNGVVDDSQLPKDRFSAERLKGVDSTLKIQPAKLEDSAVYLCASSPPWGQNTEAFFGQGTRLTVV.

This clonotype appeared a few times. The chain is built from TRBV7-8 and TRBJ2-3; D might be TRBD2 (5 bases). The CDR3 is 16 residues long. V was shortened by 4 bases and J by 4 bases, with 18 bases between the two germline ends. In germline, CDR1 is SGHVS, CDR2 FQNEAQ. In DNA form, the CDR3 reads TGTGCCAGCAGCTCCTGGAGGATAGGGCCTGCAGATACGCAGTATTTT. Protein product: CASSSWRIGPADTQYF.

The chain employs TRBV5-1 and TRBJ1-2; 9 bases agree with TRBD1. V shed 3 bases, J shed 6 bases, and the junction held 9 bases outside the gene matches. The CDR3 is 15 residues long. Germline V gene lookup returns CDR1 SGHRS and CDR2 YFSETQ. The CDR3 bases are TGCGCCAGCAGCTGGGGGGACAGGGAATTGGATGGCTACACCTTC. Amino acid sequence: CASSWGDRELDGYTF.

The chain recombines TRBV29-1 with TRBJ1-1; D call uncertain. V lost 4 bases to trimming and J lost 2 bases, with 17 bases between them. Germline loops: CDR1 SQVTM, CDR2 ANQGSEA. The CDR3 runs 15 residues. The CDR3: CSVGRQAYPNTEAFF. In nucleotides, the CDR3 is TGCAGCGTTGGGAGGCAGGCGTACCCTAACACTGAAGCTTTCTTT.

J is TRBJ2-3 and V is TRBV29-1; possibly TRBD1 or TRBD2 for D (6 bases each). The germline V gene encodes CDR1 SQVTM and CDR2 ANQGSEA. CDR3 length equals 17 residues. V lost 1 base to trimming and J lost 4 bases, with 21 bases between them. The DNA of the CDR3 is TGCAGCGTTGAAGCGGGGGCCGGGACCTTCCCTCCAGATACGCAGTATTTT. Its translation is CSVEAGAGTFPPDTQYF.

This clonotype has ten or more counts. The V and J genes are TRBV6-1 and TRBJ2-7, with TRBD2 matching over 11 bases. With 6 bases clipped from V and 2 bases from J, the junction kept 3 bases outside the gene matches. The germline CDR1 and CDR2 sequences are MNHNS and SASEGT. The CDR3 runs 14 residues. The CDR3 bases are TGTGCCAGCAGCGGGACTAGCGGAACCTACGAGCAGTACTTC. Residues: CASSGTSGTYEQYF.

This clonotype was counted between two and nine times. The V and J genes are TRBV30 and TRBJ2-7, with 10 bases lining up with TRBD2. The trim removed 4 bases at V and 2 bases at J, leaving 5 bases unmatched. The CDR3 runs to 14 residues. CDR1 is GTSNPN and CDR2 is SVGIG in the germline V gene (reference sequence). This CDR3 reads CAWTSGSTPYEQYF. The CDR3 bases are TGTGCCTGGACTAGCGGGAGTACGCCCTACGAGCAGTACTTC.

Only a few counts were recorded for this clonotype. The CDR3 region has the DNA TGTGCCAGTAGTATCGGGACAGCCCAGGGCTACACCTTC. Amino acids: CASSIGTAQGYTF. The chain recombines TRBV19 with TRBJ1-2, with 7 bases identical to TRBD1. CDR1 and CDR2 from the germline V gene are LNHDA and SQIVND (reference sequence). This CDR3 spans 13 amino acids. With 3 bases clipped from V and 8 bases from J, the junction kept 6 bases outside the gene matches.

Here the CDR3 DNA reads TGTGCCAGCAGCCGCTACAGGGTAGACGAGCAGTACTTC. It codes for CASSRYRVDEQYF. The chain carries TRBV12-3 or TRBV12-4 and TRBJ2-7, with a tentative D call TRBD1 (6 bases). The CDR3 length is 13 residues. V lost 6 bases to trimming and J lost 5 bases, with 14 bases between them.

This chain uses TRBV12-3 or TRBV12-4 with TRBJ2-5; TRBD1 might be the D (5 bases). The V gene lost 4 bases and the J gene lost 2 bases, with 14 bases spanning the gap. This CDR3 comprises 15 residues. The CDR3 DNA reads as TGTGCCAGCAGTTCCACCCGACAGCCGCAAGAGACCCAGTACTTC. Amino acids: CASSSTRQPQETQYF.

J is TRBJ2-4 and V is TRBV6-1; 8 bases align to TRBD1. V lost 4 bases to trimming and J lost 8 bases; unmatched junction nucleotides: 7. The CDR3 sequence is 14 residues long. Germline CDR1 is MNHNS and CDR2 is SASEGT. CDR3 region: CASSGQGRDDIQYF. The CDR3 nucleotides are TGTGCCAGCAGTGGACAGGGGAGAGATGACATTCAGTACTTC.

This clonotype was counted between two and nine times. V gene TRBV10-3 combines with J gene TRBJ1-6, with D possibly TRBD1 on 6 matching bases. Trimming removed 7 bases from V and 7 bases from J, with 11 bases in between. Looked up from germline, CDR1 is ENHRY and CDR2 is SYGVKD. The CDR3 contains 13 residues. CDR3 region: CAITQGKNSPLHF. CDR3 coding DNA: TGTGCCATCACGCAGGGGAAGAATTCACCCCTCCACTTT.

The V and J genes are TRBV10-3 and TRBJ2-7; TRBD2 agrees at 8 bases. The junction had 11 bases not matched to a gene; V was cut back by 9 bases and J by 7 bases. CDR1 is ENHRY and CDR2 is SYGVKD in the germline V gene. This CDR3 contains 13 residues. Here the CDR3 reads CAMGLAGTGEQYF. CDR3 DNA: TGTGCCATGGGATTAGCGGGAACCGGGGAGCAGTACTTC.

The chain employs TRBV9 and TRBJ2-1; no firm D call. V gave up 0 bases and J gave up 2 bases, with 9 bases separating them. Germline CDR1 SGDLS, CDR2 YYNGEE. This CDR3 is built from 15 residues. CDR3: CASSVGRRPYNEQFF. As DNA, the CDR3 is TGTGCCAGCAGCGTAGGCAGACGACCCTACAATGAGCAGTTCTTC.

The chain joins TRBV5-6 to TRBJ2-7, with D tentatively TRBD2 (5 bases). V dropped 1 base and J dropped 3 bases, with 14 bases sitting between them. CDR3 length: 15 residues. CDR1 is SGHDT, CDR2 YYEEEE, per germline. The CDR3 nucleotides read TGTGCCAGCAGCTTGCCTTCGGGGTCAAACTACGAGCAGTACTTC. It is translated as CASSLPSGSNYEQYF.

This chain connects TRBV20-1 to TRBJ2-1; D call uncertain. The CDR3 runs 14 residues. Germline V gene lookup returns CDR1 DFQATT and CDR2 SNEGSKA (reference sequence). Between the trimmed V and J ends, which lost 6 bases and 1 base, there was a span of 13 bases. The CDR3 is CSADGRFSYNEQFF. CDR3 nucleotides: TGCAGTGCAGATGGACGTTTTTCCTACAATGAGCAGTTCTTC.

The V and J genes are TRBV12-3 or TRBV12-4 and TRBJ2-7; the match to TRBD1 covers 7 bases. V was pared by 5 bases and J by 3 bases, with 7 bases of the junction left unmatched. This CDR3 is built from 14 residues. The CDR3 nucleotides are TGTGCCAGCAGTACAGACAGGGATTTCTACGAGCAGTACTTC. It specifies CASSTDRDFYEQYF.

This clonotype has a handful of counts. The gene calls are TRBV12-3 or TRBV12-4 and TRBJ1-1; 8 positions match TRBD1. The CDR3 loop spans 15 amino acids. V trimming: 5 bases; J trimming: 3 bases; junction bases outside the gene matches: 8. The CDR3 protein is CASSLIQGADTEAFF. The CDR3 bases are TGTGCCAGCAGTCTCATCCAGGGGGCTGACACTGAAGCTTTCTTT.